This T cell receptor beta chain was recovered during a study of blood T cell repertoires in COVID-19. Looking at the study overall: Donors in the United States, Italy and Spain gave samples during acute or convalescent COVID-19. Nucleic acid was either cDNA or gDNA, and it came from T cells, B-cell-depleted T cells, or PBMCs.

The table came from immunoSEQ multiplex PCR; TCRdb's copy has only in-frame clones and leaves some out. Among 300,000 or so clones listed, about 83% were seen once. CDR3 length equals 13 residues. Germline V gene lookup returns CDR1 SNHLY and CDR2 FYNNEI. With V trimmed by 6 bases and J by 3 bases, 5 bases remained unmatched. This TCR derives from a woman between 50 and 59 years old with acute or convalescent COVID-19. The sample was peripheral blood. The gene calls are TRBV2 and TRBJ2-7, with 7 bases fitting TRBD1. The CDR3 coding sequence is TGTGCCAGCAGAGTACGACAGGGCTACGAGCAGTACTTC. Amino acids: CASRVRQGYEQYF.